The 26 T cell receptor beta chains below come from one sample, sequenced in a study of OX40 agonist ivuxolimab in advanced cancers. The table came from immunoSEQ multiplex PCR; TCRdb's copy has only in-frame clones and leaves some out. The table lists 25,000 to 35,000 clones, approximately 90% of them singletons, with almost 9.5% in the top ten. Sequenced material: CD4+ or CD8+ T cells sorted from blood, taken in a trial of the OX40 agonist ivuxolimab. These receptors all come from an adult with an advanced solid tumor such as melanoma, head and neck, liver or kidney cancer.

The CDR3 sequence is CASSLRSVNYGYTF. CDR3 sequence (DNA): TGCGCCAGCAGCTTGAGGTCGGTTAACTATGGCTACACCTTC. This rearrangement joins TRBV5-1 to TRBJ1-2; D gene unclear. From germline, CDR1 is SGHRS and CDR2 YFSETQ. This CDR3 is built from 14 residues. V lost 1 base and J 1 base, leaving 8 bases between the germline ends.

This clone was recorded a few times. V gene TRBV6-5 combines with J gene TRBJ2-1, with 9 bases identical to TRBD1. Trimming cost V 0 bases and J 6 bases; bases outside gene matches: 6. Germline V CDR1 and CDR2: MNHEY, SVGAGI. The length of the CDR3 is 16 residues. The CDR3 is CASSYSPDRGSNEQFF. The CDR3 nucleotides read TGTGCCAGCAGTTACTCGCCGGACAGGGGTTCCAATGAGCAGTTCTTC.

V gene TRBV10-1 combines with J gene TRBJ1-6; TRBD1 matches 7 bases. With 4 bases clipped from V and 8 bases from J, the junction kept 2 bases outside the gene matches. Per germline, CDR1 WNHNN and CDR2 SYGVQD (reference sequence). The CDR3 covers 13 residues. The CDR3 DNA sequence: TGCGCCAGCAGTGGGGACAGCGATTCACCCCTCCACTTT. Translation: CASSGDSDSPLHF.

This chain links TRBV5-6 with TRBJ2-1, with no clear D. V shed 0 bases and J shed 2 bases, with 9 bases lying between them. The CDR3 is 15 amino acids. Germline lookup yields CDR1 SGHDT and CDR2 YYEEEE. This CDR3 reads CASSLGSRAYNEQFF. CDR3 coding DNA: TGTGCCAGCAGCTTGGGGTCTAGAGCCTACAATGAGCAGTTCTTC. The full variable domain, in which reference TRBV5-6 and TRBJ2-1 provide the parts outside the CDR3, is DAGVTQSPTHLIKTRGQQVTLRCSPKSGHDTVSWYQQALGQGPQFIFQYYEEEERQRGNFPDRFSGHQFPNYSSELNVNALLLGDSALYLCASSLGSRAYNEQFFGPGTRLTVL.

CDR3 in DNA: TGTGCCAGCAGCTTAGACAGGGGATATGGCTACACCTTC. Its translation is CASSLDRGYGYTF. The chain has TRBV27 and TRBJ1-2, with 8 positions matching TRBD1. V was clipped by 6 bases and J by 5 bases; unmatched bases: 5. CDR1 and CDR2 (germline): MNHEY, SMNVEV (reference sequence). The CDR3 runs to 13 residues.

The chain carries TRBV28 and TRBJ2-7; unclear D gene. V was cut by 6 bases and J by 0 bases, with 9 bases left in between. The CDR3 loop spans 13 amino acids. Germline lookup yields CDR1 MDHEN and CDR2 SYDVKM. CDR3 DNA sequence: TGTGCCAGCAGGACAAGTTCCTCCTACGAGCAGTACTTC. Its translation is CASRTSSSYEQYF.

This chain uses TRBV27 with TRBJ1-3, with D perhaps TRBD1 (5 bases). The CDR3 extends over 16 amino acids. The V and J ends lost 6 bases and 0 bases respectively, with 15 bases between them. Germline assignment: CDR1 MNHEY and CDR2 SMNVEV (reference sequence). The CDR3 reads CASRTGTAASGNTIYF. CDR3 nucleotide sequence: TGTGCCAGCAGAACCGGGACCGCAGCCTCTGGAAACACCATATATTTT.

The chain recombines TRBV13 with TRBJ1-5; tentatively, D is TRBD1 (5 bases). Germline V CDR1 and CDR2: PRHDT, FYEKMQ (reference sequence). CDR3 length equals 14 residues. The ends were cut back, 4 bases at V and 4 bases at J, with 11 bases in the middle. CDR3 in amino acids: CASSSSGGNQPQHF. CDR3 DNA: TGTGCCAGCAGCTCAAGTGGGGGTAATCAGCCCCAGCATTTT. Full variable domain (remainder filled in from reference TRBV13 and TRBJ1-5): AAGVIQSPRHLIKEKRETATLKCYPIPRHDTVYWYQQGPGQDPQFLISFYEKMQSDKGSIPDRFSAQQFSDYHSELNMSSLELGDSALYFCASSSSGGNQPQHFGDGTRLSIL.

The rearrangement links TRBV9 to TRBJ2-3, with 11 nucleotides matching TRBD2. Germline loops: CDR1 SGDLS, CDR2 YYNGEE. The CDR3 spans 19 residues. V dropped 4 bases and J dropped 5; count of bases not matched to a gene: 18. The CDR3 region has the DNA TGTGCCAGCAGCCTACGTCCAAGTCCAGGGACTAGCGGCAAAGATACGCAGTATTTT. This translates into CASSLRPSPGTSGKDTQYF. The variable domain in full, completed from reference TRBV9 and TRBJ2-3, reads DSGVTQTPKHLITATGQRVTLRCSPRSGDLSVYWYQQSLDQGLQFLIQYYNGEERAKGNILERFSAQQFPDLHSELNLSSLELGDSALYFCASSLRPSPGTSGKDTQYFGPGTRLTVL.

The chain links TRBV7-8 to TRBJ2-7; TRBD1 aligns across 12 bases. The CDR3 runs to 15 residues. Losses at the gene ends were 5 bases for V and 5 bases for J; bases not matched to a gene: 7. CDR1 is SGHVS, CDR2 FQNEAQ, per germline. In DNA form, the CDR3 reads TGTGCCAGCAGCCTCTCCGGGACAGGGGGCCACGAGCAGTACTTC. Translated: CASSLSGTGGHEQYF.

The rearrangement links TRBV7-9 to TRBJ2-1, with 9 positions matching TRBD1. This CDR3 region has 19 residues. With V trimmed by 4 bases and J by 1 base, 14 bases remained unmatched. CDR1 SEHNR and CDR2 FQNEAQ come from the germline V gene (reference sequence). CDR3 sequence reads: CASSSPRDRDPWSYNEQFF. The CDR3 coding sequence is TGTGCCAGCAGCTCCCCCCGGGACAGGGACCCCTGGTCCTACAATGAGCAGTTCTTC.

This clone was observed a handful of times. The chain recombines TRBV7-8 with TRBJ2-7; D unclear. Trimming pared 2 bases from V and 6 bases from J, leaving 8 bases between. Germline assignment: CDR1 SGHVS and CDR2 FQNEAQ. The CDR3 totals 12 residues. CDR3 region: CASSLQFGEQYF. CDR3 nucleotide sequence: TGTGCCAGCAGCTTACAGTTCGGCGAGCAGTACTTC.

This sequence joins TRBV5-1 and TRBJ2-2; D gene uncertain. The CDR3 covers 15 residues. Trimming removed 4 bases from V and 1 base from J, with 11 bases in between. Germline CDR1 is SGHRS and CDR2 is YFSETQ. CDR3 sequence: CASSPGPLNTGELFF. The CDR3 coding sequence is TGCGCCAGCAGCCCCGGACCACTGAACACCGGGGAGCTGTTTTTT.

This sequence joins TRBV6-4 and TRBJ2-1; no definite D call. This CDR3 region has 15 residues. V was clipped by 1 base and J by 0 bases, with 7 bases between them. Germline-derived CDR1 and CDR2 are MRHNA and SNTAGT. CDR3 sequence (DNA): TGTGCCAGCAGTGACTATCCCGACTCCTACAATGAGCAGTTCTTC. Protein product: CASSDYPDSYNEQFF.

The chain uses TRBV13 and TRBJ2-7; 7 bases map to TRBD1. Germline V gene sequence: CDR1 PRHDT, CDR2 FYEKMQ (reference sequence). Unmatched junction bases numbered 2, after V lost 0 bases and J lost 3 bases. CDR3 length: 14 amino acids. The CDR3 bases are TGTGCCAGCAGCTTAGGCAGGGGGATCTACGAGCAGTACTTC. Translation: CASSLGRGIYEQYF.

The chain combines TRBV29-1 with TRBJ2-1, with unresolved D. Germline CDR1 and CDR2: SQVTM and ANQGSEA. CDR3 length: 13 amino acids. Trimming cost V 4 bases and J 2 bases, with 9 bases left between them. The CDR3 loop is CSVGGYPYNEQFF. The CDR3 bases are TGCAGCGTTGGCGGTTACCCCTACAATGAGCAGTTCTTC.

The V call is TRBV5-4, the J call TRBJ2-7; 8 bases are shared with TRBD1. J lost 9 bases, V lost 4 bases, and 15 bases had no gene match. The CDR3 totals 15 residues. Germline V CDR1 and CDR2: SGHNT, YYREEE (reference sequence). The CDR3 sequence is CASSRTGTGYFGQYF. The CDR3 nucleotides read TGTGCCAGCAGCCGAACCGGGACAGGCTACTTCGGGCAGTACTTC.

The chain combines TRBV4-3 with TRBJ2-2; D may match TRBD1 or TRBD2 (5 bases each). There are 16 residues in the CDR3. Germline loops: CDR1 LGHNA, CDR2 YSLEER. Trimming removed 4 bases at V and 4 bases at J, with 16 bases between. CDR3 sequence: CASSLTWDGGTGELFF. CDR3 bases: TGCGCCAGCAGCCTAACCTGGGACGGTGGCACCGGGGAGCTGTTTTTT.

This sequence joins TRBV9 and TRBJ2-3; possibly TRBD2 for D (7 bases). The V end was cut by 0 bases, the J end by 3 bases, with 11 bases between. The CDR3 extends over 15 amino acids. Germline assignment: CDR1 SGDLS and CDR2 YYNGEE. Here the CDR3 DNA reads TGTGCCAGCAGCGTAGACGGGGGGCGTACAGATACGCAGTATTTT. Its translation: CASSVDGGRTDTQYF.

The rearrangement joins TRBV5-5 to TRBJ1-6; no clear D gene. Germline CDR1 is SGHKS and CDR2 is YYEKEE (reference sequence). Trimming shortened V by 4 bases and J by 14 bases, and 16 bases separated the two germline ends. This CDR3 has 13 amino acids. CDR3 amino acids: CASSLMDSESLHF. In DNA form, the CDR3 reads TGTGCCAGCAGCCTTATGGACTCGGAGTCCCTCCACTTT.

The chain joins TRBV7-2 to TRBJ2-2; 8 nucleotides agree with TRBD1. Germline V CDR1 and CDR2: SGHTA, FQGNSA. The CDR3 length is 15 residues. V was clipped by 3 bases and J by 3 bases; unmatched bases: 3. The CDR3 sequence is CASSFTGGHTGELFF. In DNA form, the CDR3 reads TGTGCCAGCAGCTTCACAGGGGGACACACCGGGGAGCTGTTTTTT. Drawing the rest from reference TRBV7-2 and TRBJ2-2, the complete variable domain is GAGVSQSPSNKVTEKGKDVELRCDPISGHTALYWYRQSLGQGLEFLIYFQGNSAPDKSGLPSDRFSAERTGGSVSTLTIQRTQQEDSAVYLCASSFTGGHTGELFFGEGSRLTVL.

The table lists this clone with a count of one. CDR3 loop: CASSYSGGMDGYTF. The CDR3 nucleotides are TGTGCCAGCAGTTACTCAGGGGGAATGGATGGCTACACCTTC. The V gene is TRBV6-5, the J gene TRBJ1-2, with D tentatively TRBD1 (6 bases). The ends were cut back, 0 bases at V and 6 bases at J, with 11 bases in the middle. The CDR3 has 14 amino acids. Germline V gives CDR1 MNHEY, CDR2 SVGAGI.

This clone was detected once. This rearrangement joins TRBV30 to TRBJ1-2, with D maybe TRBD1 (5 bases). The V end was cut by 3 bases, the J end by 2 bases, with 16 bases between. The CDR3 covers 15 residues. CDR1 is GTSNPN, CDR2 SVGIG, per germline (reference sequence). DNA for the CDR3: TGTGCCTGGAGCGACGGGGCCGGGGTAAACTATGGCTACACCTTC. Its protein is CAWSDGAGVNYGYTF.

This clone came up once. The J gene is TRBJ2-7, the V gene TRBV7-9; 11 positions match TRBD2. After removal of 5 bases from V and 3 bases from J, the junction contained 6 bases not matched to a gene. The CDR3 is 15 amino acids. Germline V gene lookup returns CDR1 SEHNR and CDR2 FQNEAQ (reference sequence). This chain's CDR3 is CASSLSGTSGYEQYF. In DNA, the CDR3 is TGTGCCAGCAGCCTTAGCGGGACTAGCGGCTACGAGCAGTACTTC.

The rearrangement links TRBV7-7 to TRBJ2-2; TRBD1 or TRBD2 may be the D gene (6 bases each). V shed 5 bases and J shed 2 bases, with 15 bases lying between them. CDR1 SSHAT and CDR2 FNYEAQ come from the germline V gene (reference sequence). This CDR3 contains 16 residues. CDR3 sequence: CASSLRGTLNTGELFF. In nucleotides, the CDR3 is TGTGCCAGCAGCCTTCGGGGGACACTTAACACCGGGGAGCTGTTTTTT.

CDR3 amino acids: CASSLDPGLAGGPEETQYF. The DNA of the CDR3 is TGTGCCAGCAGCTTAGATCCGGGACTAGCGGGAGGACCGGAAGAGACCCAGTACTTC. This chain uses TRBV11-2 with TRBJ2-5; 15 nucleotides align to TRBD2. Germline V gene data show CDR1 as SGHAT and CDR2 as FQNNGV. The CDR3 extends over 19 amino acids. The ends lost 0 bases at V and 3 bases at J; junction bases unmatched: 8.